This TCR beta chain comes out of a study of cytomegalovirus exposure and HLA in healthy donors. On this clone itself: Its cognate antigen is unknown.

The V and J ends lost 5 bases and 4 bases, in that order; junction bases with no gene match: 1. The length of the CDR3 is 12 residues. CDR1 is MNHEY and CDR2 is SMNVEV in the germline V gene (reference sequence). The PCR ran on 60 Vbeta and 13 Jbeta primers. This table comes from immunoSEQ multiplex PCR, and its TCRdb copy is limited to in-frame clones, with some not included. The data hold roughly 140,000 clones, with around four fifths observed a single time. Study observations and caveats: Follow-up analysis later connected one missense variant in DCLRE1C with trimming of TCR beta V- and J-genes. Later on, an analysis showed TCR association rates differing by HLA locus, with DRB1 the most and HLA-C the fewest. Indistinguishability led to the exclusion of some V segments, TRBV6-2 and TRBV6-3 included.

The clonotype comes from a female donor in good health and CMV-seronegative. Sequenced: PBMCs. The chain recombines TRBV27 with TRBJ1-2; 7 bases line up with TRBD1. CDR3 bases: TGTGCCAGCAGTACAGGGGCCTATGGCTACACCTTC. Protein product: CASSTGAYGYTF.